This T cell receptor (beta chain) comes out of a study of blood T cell repertoires in COVID-19. The method was immunoSEQ multiplex PCR; TCRdb's version includes in-frame clones alone and lacks a portion of them. Here the sample spans roughly 250,000 clones, approximately 85% being singletons. Germline CDR1 and CDR2: KGHSH and LQKENI. The CDR3 contains 17 residues. V lost 0 bases, J lost 10 bases, and 19 bases lay in between. Participants were placed into cohorts based on the clinical history they reported. The chain combines TRBV18 with TRBJ1-6; D is perhaps TRBD1 (5 bases). This TCR was recovered from a woman aged 25 to 45 who had recovered from COVID-19. Sequenced input: PBMCs or T cells enriched from blood (not recorded which). In DNA, the CDR3 is TGTGCCAGCTCACCACCGATAGGGGCAGGGTATCGCTCACCCCTCCACTTT. Translating it yields CASSPPIGAGYRSPLHF.